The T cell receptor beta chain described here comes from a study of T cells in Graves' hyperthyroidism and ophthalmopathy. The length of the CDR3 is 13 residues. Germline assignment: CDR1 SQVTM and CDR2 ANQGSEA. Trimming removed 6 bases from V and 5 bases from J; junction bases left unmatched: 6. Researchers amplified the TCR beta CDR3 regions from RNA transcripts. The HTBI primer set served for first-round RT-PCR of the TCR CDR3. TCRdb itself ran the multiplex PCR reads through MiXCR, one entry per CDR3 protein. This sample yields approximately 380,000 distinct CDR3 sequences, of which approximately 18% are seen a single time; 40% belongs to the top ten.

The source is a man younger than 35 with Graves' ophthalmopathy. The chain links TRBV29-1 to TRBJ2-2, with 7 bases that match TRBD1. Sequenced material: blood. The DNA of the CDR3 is TGCAGCGTAGATGGACAGGCGACCGGGGAGCTGTTTTTT. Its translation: CSVDGQATGELFF.